These 20 T cell receptor beta chains originate from one sample sequenced in a study of spatial heterogeneity in lung cancer. Study results and caveats: One measure, the expanded intratumoral alpha and beta TCR count, tracked tumor mutation counts.

Specified time point: sample taken at primary tumor resection. These receptors' targets are unknown. TCRdb re-called the 5' RACE reads through MiXCR, storing one row per CDR3 protein. The data contain 10,000 to 12,000 distinct CDR3 sequences, approximately 12% of them seen just once; the ten biggest clones take up less than 15%. This sample comprised lung tumor tissue, obtained at surgery. The receptors were gathered from a female donor with early-stage non-small cell lung cancer.

By proportion, this clonotype is medium-sized. This chain links TRBV5-6 with TRBJ1-1; D remains ambiguous. Germline CDR1 reads SGHDT; CDR2 reads YYEEEE. V was clipped by 4 bases and J by 7 bases, with 14 bases between them. The CDR3 covers 13 residues. The CDR3 is CASSRPSQVEAFF. The CDR3 coding sequence is TGTGCCAGCAGCCGTCCGAGCCAGGTTGAAGCTTTCTTT. The whole variable domain, remainder taken from reference TRBV5-6 and TRBJ1-1, is DAGVTQSPTHLIKTRGQQVTLRCSPKSGHDTVSWYQQALGQGPQFIFQYYEEEERQRGNFPDRFSGHQFPNYSSELNVNALLLGDSALYLCASSRPSQVEAFFGQGTRLTVV.

The table lists this clonotype with a few counts. Its ends do not fully match the called genes, so a read error is possible. Here the CDR3 reads CSAQTSGDRGDF. CDR3 sequence (DNA): TGCAGTGCTCAGACGAGTGGGGACAGGGGGGACTTT. The chain employs TRBV20-1 and TRBJ1-6, with TRBD1 matching 11 bases. Germline V lookup: CDR1 DFQATT, CDR2 SNEGSKA (reference sequence). This CDR3 is built from 12 residues.

This clonotype has a count of ten or more. The rearrangement links TRBV7-9 to TRBJ2-5; no firm D call. The CDR3 extends over 21 amino acids. Trimming left V 3 bases short and J 2 bases short, with 31 bases between. Germline V gene data show CDR1 as SEHNR and CDR2 as FQNEAQ (reference sequence). CDR3 bases: TGTGCCAGCAGCTTTAAAGCCGTCCACCCCGGGCTTATATCCGATCAAGAGACCCAGTACTTC. The encoded protein is CASSFKAVHPGLISDQETQYF.

A few counts support this clonotype. The chain is built from TRBV6-6 and TRBJ2-2; D is tentatively TRBD1 or TRBD2 (5 bases each). Germline CDR1 and CDR2: MNHNY and SVGAGI (reference sequence). The CDR3 extends over 14 amino acids. Trimming cost V 8 bases and J 1 base, with 11 bases left between them. The CDR3 is CASSPGLNTGELFF. CDR3 nucleotides: TGTGCCAGCTCCCCGGGGCTGAACACCGGGGAGCTGTTTTTT.

J is TRBJ1-4 and V is TRBV11-1; TRBD1 agrees at 7 bases. J lost 8 bases, V lost 3 bases, and 6 bases had no gene match. Germline lookup yields CDR1 SGHAT and CDR2 FQDESV (reference sequence). CDR3 length equals 14 residues. The CDR3 loop is CASSFAGGEEKLFF. The CDR3 nucleotides are TGTGCCAGCAGCTTCGCAGGGGGAGAAGAAAAACTGTTTTTT. The whole variable domain, remainder taken from reference TRBV11-1 and TRBJ1-4, is EAEVAQSPRYKITEKSQAVAFWCDPISGHATLYWYRQILGQGPELLVQFQDESVVDDSQLPKDRFSAERLKGVDSTLKIQPAELGDSAMYLCASSFAGGEEKLFFGSGTQLSVL.

This clonotype was seen at least ten times. The V gene is TRBV9, the J gene TRBJ2-5, with 8 bases aligning to TRBD2. The germline V gene encodes CDR1 SGDLS and CDR2 YYNGEE. This CDR3 contains 14 residues. V dropped 4 bases and J dropped 5; count of bases not matched to a gene: 7. The CDR3: CASSPGGARETQYF. The CDR3 DNA is TGTGCCAGCAGCCCCGGGGGGGCCCGGGAGACCCAGTACTTC.

In its sample, this clonotype ranks as medium-sized. This chain links TRBV7-2 with TRBJ2-2, with 9 bases fitting TRBD2. The germline V gene encodes CDR1 SGHTA and CDR2 FQGNSA. This CDR3 has 15 amino acids. Trimming at V came to 8 bases and at J to 1 base, leaving 5 bases not matched to a gene. The CDR3 spells CASRISGGNTGELFF. DNA for the CDR3: TGTGCCAGCCGGATTAGCGGGGGGAACACCGGGGAGCTGTTTTTT.

This clonotype has ten or more counts. The V call is TRBV23-1, the J call TRBJ2-7; 7 positions agree with TRBD1. TRBV23-1 is marked as an open reading frame, function uncertain. The trim removed 2 bases at V and 4 bases at J, leaving 5 bases unmatched. CDR3 size: 14 residues. The CDR3 loop is CASSQRGRGYEQYF. Written as DNA, the CDR3 is TGCGCCAGCAGTCAACGGGGCAGGGGGTACGAGCAGTACTTC.

This clonotype was seen at least ten times. The chain is built from TRBV11-2 and TRBJ2-1, with a possible D match to TRBD2 (6 bases). Trimming cost V 6 bases and J 8 bases, with 20 bases left between them. The CDR3 is 15 residues long. Looked up from germline, CDR1 is SGHAT and CDR2 is FQNNGV. DNA of the CDR3: TGTGCCAGCAGTCAAGGGGCTAGCGCCGGGTATGAGCAGTTCTTC. It is translated as CASSQGASAGYEQFF.

This clonotype is medium-sized within its sample. The chain recombines TRBV18 with TRBJ2-7; 11 bases line up with TRBD2. Germline loops: CDR1 KGHSH, CDR2 LQKENI. Germline trimming cut 3 bases from V and 5 bases from J; bases unmatched to any gene: 3. The CDR3 has 14 amino acids. The CDR3: CASSPKLAGDEQYF. The CDR3 DNA follows: TGTGCCAGCTCACCTAAACTAGCGGGAGACGAGCAGTACTTC.

Remarks on this clonotype: With a much larger clone just one base away, this may be a read error. The genes are TRBV7-8 and TRBJ1-2; D is unclear. The CDR3 length is 13 residues. The germline gives CDR1 SGHVS, CDR2 FQNEAQ. Trimming took off 2 bases at V and 0 bases at J, with 4 bases between the two ends. DNA of the CDR3: TGTGCCAGCAGCTTACCACCTAACTATGGCTACACCTTC. Encoded protein: CASSLPPNYGYTF.

In its sample, this clonotype was seen many times. The chain has TRBV19 and TRBJ1-5; D call uncertain. Looked up from germline, CDR1 is LNHDA and CDR2 is SQIVND (reference sequence). The V end was cut by 7 bases, the J end by 3 bases, with 13 bases between. The CDR3 sequence is 14 residues long. Here the CDR3 reads CASTLRSTNQPQHF. The CDR3 bases are TGTGCCAGTACCCTCCGGAGTACCAATCAGCCCCAGCATTTT.

This clonotype has at least ten counts. V gene TRBV19 combines with J gene TRBJ2-1; TRBD1 matches 8 bases. Germline lookup yields CDR1 LNHDA and CDR2 SQIVND (reference sequence). The ends lost 5 bases at V and 0 bases at J; junction bases unmatched: 9. CDR3 size: 17 residues. DNA of the CDR3: TGTGCCAGTAGTCTCCCAAGACAGGGGCTCTCCTACAATGAGCAGTTCTTC. This sequence encodes CASSLPRQGLSYNEQFF.

The chain joins TRBV3-1 to TRBJ1-4, with a tentative D call TRBD1 (6 bases). The CDR3 length is 13 residues. In germline, CDR1 is LGHDT, CDR2 YNNKEL (reference sequence). Trimming stripped 4 bases from V and 8 bases from J, with 11 bases between. This chain's CDR3 is CASSRMRGEKLFF. The CDR3 DNA follows: TGTGCCAGCAGCCGGATGAGGGGGGAAAAACTGTTTTTT.

This clonotype was seen repeatedly, ten times or more. The V and J genes are TRBV2 and TRBJ2-1; D gene ambiguous. CDR3 length equals 13 residues. Germline V lookup: CDR1 SNHLY, CDR2 FYNNEI. Trimming stripped 6 bases from V and 3 bases from J, with 9 bases between. The CDR3 DNA is TGTGCCAGCAGAGGAGCCTTCTACAATGAGCAGTTCTTC. Translating it yields CASRGAFYNEQFF.

This clonotype was seen at least ten times. The V gene is TRBV28, the J gene TRBJ2-7; D perhaps matches TRBD2 (6 bases). V was pared by 7 bases and J by 0 bases, with 10 bases between. Germline CDR1 is MDHEN and CDR2 is SYDVKM. This CDR3 has 13 residues. This CDR3 is CASKEGPSYEQYF. The CDR3 nucleotides are TGTGCCAGCAAGGAGGGGCCCTCCTACGAGCAGTACTTC.

In its sample, this clonotype ranks as medium-sized. The rearrangement links TRBV4-2 to TRBJ2-7; 13 nucleotides agree with TRBD2. Germline V gene lookup returns CDR1 LGHNA and CDR2 YNFKEQ. This CDR3 contains 14 residues. V trimming: 4 bases; J trimming: 6 bases; junction bases outside the gene matches: 3. Written as DNA, the CDR3 is TGTGCCAGCAGCCGGACTAGCGGGAGCGGCGAGCAGTACTTC. This gives the protein CASSRTSGSGEQYF.

This chain joins TRBV7-2 and TRBJ1-6; possible D gene TRBD1, 6 bases. In germline, CDR1 is SGHTA, CDR2 FQGNSA. V was trimmed by 5 bases and J by 4 bases, leaving 12 bases between them. The CDR3 length is 15 residues. The CDR3 reads CASSPGTNYNSPLHF. The CDR3 coding sequence is TGTGCCAGCAGCCCTGGGACAAATTATAATTCACCCCTCCACTTT.

This clonotype occurred a few times. The chain joins TRBV27 to TRBJ1-4; 8 bases align to TRBD1. CDR1 and CDR2 (germline): MNHEY, SMNVEV (reference sequence). The CDR3 covers 14 residues. Losses at the gene ends were 6 bases for V and 7 bases for J; bases not matched to a gene: 7. The CDR3 DNA sequence: TGTGCCAGCAGCAACAGGGGGACGGGTGAAAAACTGTTTTTT. It yields the protein CASSNRGTGEKLFF.

This clonotype was seen ten or more times. The chain employs TRBV5-4 and TRBJ2-3, with TRBD1 matching over 7 bases. Germline loops: CDR1 SGHNT, CDR2 YYREEE (reference sequence). The CDR3 has 14 amino acids. V lost 3 bases and J lost 4; bases outside the gene matches: 5. The DNA of the CDR3 is TGTGCCAGCAGCTCAGACAGGGTGGCAGATACGCAGTATTTT. Its translation: CASSSDRVADTQYF. The full variable domain, in which reference TRBV5-4 and TRBJ2-3 provide the parts outside the CDR3, is ETGVTQSPTHLIKTRGQQVTLRCSSQSGHNTVSWYQQALGQGPQFIFQYYREEENGRGNFPPRFSGLQFPNYSSELNVNALELDDSALYLCASSSDRVADTQYFGPGTRLTVL.